The 14 T cell receptor beta chains presented below share a single source sample, sequenced in a study of identical twins. TCRdb passed the 5' RACE reads through MiXCR, listing each CDR3 protein once. The table lists just over 500,000 distinct CDR3 sequences, about 20% of them singletons, with around 1% in the top ten. These records were also assigned to another study, of T cells expressing NK-cell markers.

The material sequenced was CD4+ T cells sorted from blood. The receptors stem from a woman aged 18-29 years in good health.

The sample holds a few counts of this clonotype. The V gene is TRBV6-1, the J gene TRBJ2-1; 8 bases are shared with TRBD2. This CDR3 is built from 13 residues. Germline V gene sequence: CDR1 MNHNS, CDR2 SASEGT. V lost 6 bases, J lost 5 bases, and 3 bases stayed unmatched. CDR3 coding DNA: TGTGCCAGCAGCGGGGGGGCTGACAATGAGCAGTTCTTC. This sequence encodes CASSGGADNEQFF.

This clonotype was detected only a few times. The chain combines TRBV7-3 with TRBJ2-4; D perhaps matches TRBD2 (5 bases). Per germline, CDR1 SGHTA and CDR2 FQGTGA. This CDR3 contains 13 residues. Trimming took 4 bases from V and 8 from J, leaving 12 bases between them. The CDR3 is CASSSSSMDIQYF. The CDR3 coding sequence is TGTGCCAGCAGCTCCTCTAGCATGGACATTCAGTACTTC.

This clonotype was detected a few times. The chain joins TRBV29-1 to TRBJ2-5, with 7 bases fitting TRBD2. Trimming removed 6 bases from V and 5 bases from J; junction bases left unmatched: 12. Germline V gives CDR1 SQVTM, CDR2 ANQGSEA. The CDR3 runs 14 residues. CDR3 amino acids: CSVGWGSGGETQYF. The CDR3, as DNA: TGCAGCGTCGGGTGGGGTTCGGGAGGCGAGACCCAGTACTTC.

Worth noting for this clonotype: This may stem from a read error, because a much larger clone lies one nucleotide away. The chain has TRBV27 and TRBJ2-7; TRBD1 matches at 7 bases. The V and J ends lost 6 bases and 6 bases, in that order; junction bases with no gene match: 11. From germline, CDR1 is MNHEY and CDR2 SMNVEV (reference sequence). The CDR3 consists of 14 residues. The CDR3 is CASRTGTEGPEQYF. The CDR3 DNA follows: TGTGCCAGCAGGACCGGGACAGAGGGCCCCGAGCAGTACTTC.

This chain links TRBV20-1 with TRBJ1-4; D is uncertain. In germline, CDR1 is DFQATT, CDR2 SNEGSKA (reference sequence). The germline V and J ends were trimmed by 4 bases and 3 bases, with 15 bases remaining between them. CDR3 length: 15 residues. DNA of the CDR3: TGCAGTGCTACCCCCCAGGCGGCGGCTAATGAAAAACTGTTTTTT. It translates to CSATPQAAANEKLFF.

V is TRBV6-2 or TRBV6-3 and J is TRBJ2-5; D is possibly TRBD1 (5 bases). This CDR3 has 15 residues. The V and J ends lost 8 bases and 7 bases respectively, with 23 bases between them. Per germline, CDR1 MNHEY and CDR2 SVGEGT. The CDR3 bases are TGTGCCAGCCGTGGAAGGGGTCTCTCTCCCGGGACCCAGTACTTC. This codes for CASRGRGLSPGTQYF.

The chain employs TRBV3-1 and TRBJ2-7; unclear D gene. In germline, CDR1 is LGHDT, CDR2 YNNKEL (reference sequence). The CDR3 sequence is 13 residues long. With 4 bases removed from V and 7 bases from J, the gap between germline ends came to 14 bases. The CDR3 loop reads CASSPQLVAEQYF. CDR3 bases: TGTGCCAGCAGCCCCCAGTTGGTAGCTGAGCAGTACTTC.

This clonotype appeared a few times. The V and J genes are TRBV20-1 and TRBJ2-7; D gene ambiguous. The V end was cut by 3 bases, the J end by 5 bases, with 11 bases between. Germline-derived CDR1 and CDR2 are DFQATT and SNEGSKA (reference sequence). This CDR3 contains 12 residues. The CDR3 sequence: CSASESIHEQYF. The CDR3, as DNA: TGCAGTGCTAGTGAATCAATCCACGAGCAGTACTTC.

The chain combines TRBV12-3 or TRBV12-4 with TRBJ1-1; no reliable D call. V lost 5 bases and J lost 0, with 10 bases in between. The CDR3 sequence is 14 residues long. CDR3 coding DNA: TGTGCCAGCAGTGGGAGGGTTATGAACACTGAAGCTTTCTTT. It is translated as CASSGRVMNTEAFF.

This clonotype was observed a few times. The chain combines TRBV5-5 with TRBJ2-2, with D possibly called TRBD1 or TRBD2 (5 bases each). V was cut by 2 bases and J by 4 bases, with 18 bases left in between. This CDR3 comprises 17 residues. From germline, CDR1 is SGHKS and CDR2 YYEKEE (reference sequence). The DNA of the CDR3 is TGTGCCAGCAGCTTCCAGGCAGGGAGCAGATTCACCGGGGAGCTGTTTTTT. It encodes CASSFQAGSRFTGELFF.

This clonotype turned up a few times. The chain employs TRBV7-3 and TRBJ1-1; no definite D call. There are 15 residues in the CDR3. Germline CDR1 SGHTA, CDR2 FQGTGA. V dropped 5 bases and J dropped 0 bases, with 13 bases sitting between them. CDR3 region: CASSVSRDLNTEAFF. The CDR3 DNA follows: TGTGCCAGCAGCGTAAGCCGGGATCTGAACACTGAAGCTTTCTTT.

This clonotype was seen at least ten times. The chain uses TRBV5-1 and TRBJ2-1, with D hard to call. Trimming stripped 5 bases from V and 6 bases from J, with 15 bases between. Germline CDR1 is SGHRS and CDR2 is YFSETQ. CDR3 length: 14 residues. CDR3 loop: CASSYGTVGNEQFF. In DNA form, the CDR3 reads TGCGCCAGCAGTTATGGCACCGTCGGCAATGAGCAGTTCTTC. The full variable domain, with the rest looked up from reference TRBV5-1 and TRBJ2-1, is KAGVTQTPRYLIKTRGQQVTLSCSPISGHRSVSWYQQTPGQGLQFLFEYFSETQRNKGNFPGRFSGRQFSNSRSEMNVSTLELGDSALYLCASSYGTVGNEQFFGPGTRLTVL.

This clonotype was counted between two and nine times. This chain links TRBV6-1 with TRBJ2-7; no clear D. V was shortened by 4 bases and J by 6 bases, with 16 bases between the two germline ends. The CDR3 runs to 14 residues. Germline V CDR1 and CDR2: MNHNS, SASEGT. Written as DNA, the CDR3 is TGTGCCAGCAGTGCCCTTGGAACCGACGGCGAGCAGTACTTC. It specifies CASSALGTDGEQYF.

This clonotype was seen ten or more times. J is TRBJ2-5 and V is TRBV7-6; D is unresolved. Trimming stripped 3 bases from V and 0 bases from J, with 2 bases between. Germline V lookup: CDR1 SGHVS, CDR2 FNYEAQ. This CDR3 contains 12 residues. DNA for the CDR3: TGTGCCAGCAGCTTGAACCAAGAGACCCAGTACTTC. It is translated as CASSLNQETQYF.